The 3 T cell receptor beta chains below were found in one sample sequenced in a study of blood T cell repertoires in COVID-19. This table comes from immunoSEQ multiplex PCR, and its TCRdb copy is limited to in-frame clones, with some not included. The data hold some 330,000 clones, with approximately 90% observed a single time. The sequenced sample was peripheral blood. The source of these receptors is a woman aged 45-65 years with active or convalescent COVID-19.

This clone was seen more than once but under ten times. The rearrangement joins TRBV25-1 to TRBJ2-7, with 9 bases fitting TRBD1. The germline V gene has CDR1 MGHDK and CDR2 SYGVNS. Trimming removed 6 bases from V and 2 bases from J; junction bases left unmatched: 5. CDR3 length: 14 amino acids. The CDR3 reads CASSRRDRAYEQYF. In DNA, the CDR3 is TGTGCCAGCAGCCGACGGGACAGGGCCTACGAGCAGTACTTC.

The chain links TRBV25-1 to TRBJ1-4; 11 nucleotides line up with TRBD1. The CDR3 contains 15 residues. V shed 1 base, J shed 7 bases, and the junction held 2 bases outside the gene matches. From germline, CDR1 is MGHDK and CDR2 SYGVNS. CDR3 DNA: TGTGCCAGCAGTGAATCGGACAGGGGGCGTGAAAAACTGTTTTTT. Encoded protein: CASSESDRGREKLFF.

The rearrangement joins TRBV2 to TRBJ1-2; 8 nucleotides line up with TRBD1. This CDR3 has 14 amino acids. Looked up from germline, CDR1 is SNHLY and CDR2 is FYNNEI. V shed 5 bases, J shed 8 bases, and the junction held 10 bases outside the gene matches. CDR3 sequence reads: CASSPPGQARGYTF. CDR3 coding DNA: TGTGCCAGCAGTCCCCCGGGACAGGCGCGGGGCTACACCTTC.